This T cell receptor beta chain was profiled in a study of Ad26.COV2.S vaccination and SARS-CoV-2 variants (dated by TCRdb to the early 2020s). As for the study more broadly: Vaccine-arm donors were drawn from COV1001, a multicentre, randomized, double-blind, placebo-controlled phase I-IIa trial of Ad26.COV2.S in healthy adults. Ad26.COV2.S was administered intramuscularly at 5 x 10^10 or 1 x 10^11 viral particles, either as a single shot or as two shots given 56 days apart. Sequencing of the TCRbeta repertoire served to evaluate the specificity and breadth of SARS-CoV-2-reactive T cell receptors following Ad26.COV2.S vaccination. Trial participants were randomized into five groups of five: low-dose or high-dose Ad26.COV2.S given once or twice, or placebo on both occasions. Investigators remained blinded to trial group allocation during experiments and outcome assessment. A total of roughly 32 samples were included in the TCR-sequenced set, comprising around 19 Ad26.COV2.S vaccine recipients, 5 placebo recipients and 8 SARS-CoV-2 convalescent individuals.

The immunoSEQ Assay was used to sequence TCRbeta CDR3 regions. After extraction, genomic DNA underwent amplification by bias-controlled multiplex PCR, followed by high-throughput sequencing. The authors' analysis ran thus. Collapsing and filtering of sequences were performed to quantify the absolute abundance of each unique TCRbeta CDR3 region. T cell fraction was estimated by normalizing TCRbeta template counts to usable DNA, which was measured by amplifying reference genes present in all nucleated cells. Repertoire TCRs were annotated as SARS-CoV-2-specific when V gene, CDR3 amino acid sequence and J gene were exactly matched to a known reactive TCR set. The reference SARS-CoV-2 TCR set came from MIRA and was filtered for enrichment in COVID-19-positive ImmuneCODE repertoires, removing public or cross-reactive TCRs. Drawing on the MIRA antigens, annotated TCRs were analysed further at the level of specific ORF or position within ORF. Breadth was defined as the number of annotated unique rearrangements divided by the total number of unique productive rearrangements, and depth was defined as the summed frequency of the annotated unique rearrangements. Two-sided Wilcoxon rank-sum tests were applied when comparing TCR breadth between groups. TCRdb stores this immuneACCESS table with in-frame sequences only. Part of the clones is absent; in the studies checked, under half of the shortfall reflects unresolved V genes, and no reason is known for the rest. V and J calls plus clone size are reproduced from that table; the DNA served to infer D and trimming. Here the sample has about 350,000 clones; more than 75% occur a single time. Roughly 3.1% of the sample is taken by the ten largest.

To note about this clone: The antigen this receptor binds is unknown. One base away there is no much larger clone; base qualities are not given.

The paper's findings and limits, for the study overall: Vaccine and placebo recipients had similar non-spike TCR breadth, a finding consistent with the vaccine containing only spike. Compared with placebo recipients, Ad26.COV2.S recipients showed higher spike-specific TCR breadth (P = 0.0014). After vaccination, spike-specific CD8+ and CD4+ T cell responses were reported to show substantial breadth. The study was not powered for comparison of responses between vaccine doses or regimens. According to the authors, total T cell responses may have been underestimated by the TCR breadth and depth analyses.

The treatment or condition label corresponds to: around 19 received Ad26.COV2.S at low or high dose, single or two shots; about 5 received placebo; per-sample allocation not given. Repertoires of vaccine and placebo recipients were sequenced from samples collected on day 63 after the first injection. Between 29 July and 7 August 2020, Cohort 1b enrolled approximately 26 adults aged 18-55 years at one site in Boston, USA. Ad26.COV2.S was a replication-incompetent adenovirus type 26 vector expressing a prefusion-stabilized SARS-CoV-2 spike protein from the original Wuhan strain. The germline V gene supplies CDR1 MNHEY and CDR2 SVGAGI. The CDR3 numbers 14 residues from cysteine through phenylalanine. Only the CDR3 DNA is retained, 42 bases long and in frame from the first base. V is pruned by 5 bases and J by 6 bases, leaving 6 bases of the junction without a gene match.

This TCR was sampled from a person between 18 and 60 years old who received the Ad26.COV2.S COVID-19 vaccine or a placebo. The rearranged chain carries TRBV6-5 and TRBJ1-1; 10 central bases correspond to TRBD1. The material sequenced was peripheral blood, taken in a trial of Ad26.COV2.S vaccine versus placebo. The CDR3 region has the sequence CASSPPGQGSEAFF. The sequenced DNA: TGTGCCAGCAGTCCCCCGGGACAGGGGTCTGAAGCTTTCTTT.